A selection of T cell receptor beta chains follows, all from one sample in a study of T cells after yellow fever vaccination. TCRdb processed the 5' RACE reads anew with MiXCR; each CDR3 protein has one entry. The sample contains approximately 240,000 distinct CDR3 sequences, roughly 3.5% of which appear only once. This sample comprised PBMCs, obtained 15 days after the yellow fever booster vaccination. The source is a man younger than 35 who received the YFV17D yellow fever vaccine. The CDR3 runs from the conserved cysteine through the conserved F or W. The D gene is left open where the match is weak. Part of the rows lack a size; the others show once, few, many or a class for expanded clones.

V,D,size,J,CDR3,DNA
TRBV9,NA,many,TRBJ2-1,CASSVDYNEQFF,TGTGCCAGCAGCGTAGATTACAATGAGCAGTTCTTC
TRBV12-3/TRBV12-4,TRBD1,many,TRBJ2-2,CASSSGTGSTGELFF,TGTGCCAGCAGTTCCGGGACAGGGAGCACCGGGGAGCTGTTTTTT
TRBV25-1,TRBD2,few,TRBJ2-5,CASSGGGGPAVTQYF,TGTGCCAGCAGTGGGGGCGGGGGGCCGGCCGTGACCCAGTACTTC
TRBV2,TRBD1,many,TRBJ2-3,CASTRGQGRDTQYF,TGTGCCAGCACTCGAGGACAGGGCAGAGATACGCAGTATTTT
TRBV7-2,NA,many,TRBJ1-5,CASSWYPVYPQHF,TGTGCCAGCAGCTGGTATCCGGTCTATCCCCAGCATTTT
TRBV7-9,NA,many,TRBJ2-3,CASSLSRNTDTQYF,TGTGCCAGCAGCTTAAGTAGGAACACAGATACGCAGTATTTT
TRBV29-1,NA,many,TRBJ2-4,CSVVGYLAKNIQYF,TGCAGCGTTGTAGGTTATTTAGCCAAAAACATTCAGTACTTC
TRBV10-3,NA,many,TRBJ1-6,CASLSGYNSPLHF,TGTGCCAGCTTATCAGGATATAATTCACCCCTCCACTTT
TRBV5-4,NA,many,TRBJ2-3,CASSLKGHPTDTQYF,TGTGCCAGCAGCTTGAAGGGACACCCCACAGATACGCAGTATTTT
TRBV6-2/TRBV6-3,NA,many,TRBJ2-7,CASSYSTQGGNEQYF,TGTGCCAGCAGTTACTCGACGCAGGGGGGAAACGAGCAGTACTTC
TRBV7-2,NA,many,TRBJ1-2,CASSLSRANYGYTF,TGTGCCAGCAGCCTCAGCCGAGCTAACTATGGCTACACCTTC
TRBV5-5,TRBD2,many,TRBJ2-3,CASSLTRDYLYDTQYF,TGTGCCAGCAGCCTGACCCGGGACTACCTTTACGATACGCAGTATTTT
TRBV7-9,TRBD2,many,TRBJ2-1,CASSYTLAGLYNEQFF,TGTGCCAGCAGCTACACCCTAGCGGGGCTCTACAATGAGCAGTTCTTC
TRBV6-2/TRBV6-3,NA,many,TRBJ1-5,CASTNGQPQHF,TGTGCCAGCACCAACGGGCAGCCCCAGCATTTT
TRBV4-2,NA,many,TRBJ1-5,CASSSGQRIYSNQPQHF,TGTGCCAGCAGCAGTGGACAGAGAATTTATAGCAATCAGCCCCAGCATTTT
TRBV7-8,NA,many,TRBJ1-5,CASSPSPGHSNQPQHF,TGTGCCAGCAGCCCCTCCCCCGGCCATAGCAATCAGCCCCAGCATTTT
TRBV10-2,NA,few,TRBJ2-5,CASSPTTGTQETQYF,TGCGCCAGCAGTCCAACTACCGGGACTCAAGAGACCCAGTACTTC
TRBV4-3,NA,many,TRBJ1-6,CASSQDGRGTRAPLHF,TGCGCCAGCAGCCAAGATGGTCGGGGGACGAGGGCACCCCTCCACTTT
TRBV4-3,NA,many,TRBJ2-1,CASSQVELPLTYTSYNEQFF,TGCGCCAGCAGCCAAGTTGAATTACCCCTGACCTACACTTCCTACAATGAGCAGTTCTTC
TRBV2,NA,many,TRBJ1-5,CASSELSEQPQHF,TGTGCCAGCAGTGAGTTGTCGGAGCAGCCCCAGCATTTT
TRBV7-9,NA,many,TRBJ1-5,CASSLGGVQPQHF,TGTGCCAGCAGCTTAGGAGGGGTCCAGCCCCAGCATTTT
TRBV7-3,NA,many,TRBJ1-2,CASSLYPGRTFGWNYGYTF,TGTGCCAGCAGCTTATATCCCGGGAGGACCTTTGGATGGAACTATGGCTACACCTTC
TRBV7-9,NA,many,TRBJ2-3,CARDSGVTDTQYF,TGTGCCAGGGATAGCGGAGTCACAGATACGCAGTATTTT
TRBV7-6,NA,many,TRBJ2-3,CASSTTGTRSTDTQYF,TGTGCCAGCAGCACCACCGGGACACGTAGCACAGATACGCAGTATTTT
TRBV5-6,NA,many,TRBJ2-7,CASSLDGRRGSSYEQYF,TGTGCCAGCAGCTTGGACGGCCGGCGGGGAAGCTCCTACGAGCAGTACTTC
TRBV6-2/TRBV6-3,NA,many,TRBJ1-5,CASSYSTYQPQHF,TGTGCCAGCAGTTACTCCACCTATCAGCCCCAGCATTTT
TRBV4-1,NA,many,TRBJ2-1,CASSHGRTVYNEQFF,TGCGCCAGCAGCCACGGACGGACAGTATACAATGAGCAGTTCTTC
TRBV11-3,TRBD1,NA,TRBJ2-3,CASSHGTVSTDTQYF,TGTGCCAGCAGCCACGGGACAGTTAGCACAGATACGCAGTATTTT
TRBV6-5,TRBD2,many,TRBJ2-7,CASRGRGAGEQYF,TGTGCCAGCAGGGGGCGGGGAGCGGGAGAGCAGTACTTC
TRBV7-8,NA,many,TRBJ1-5,CASSFRVPINQPQHF,TGTGCCAGCAGCTTTCGAGTCCCTATAAATCAGCCCCAGCATTTT
TRBV15,NA,many,TRBJ1-1,CATSRDKGAGLNTEAFF,TGTGCCACCAGCAGAGACAAGGGTGCGGGCCTGAACACTGAAGCTTTCTTT
TRBV25-1,NA,many,TRBJ1-5,CASSYRENQPQHF,TGTGCCAGCAGTTACAGGGAAAATCAGCCCCAGCATTTT